The 26 T cell receptor beta chains in this list originate from one sample, sequenced in a study of immune evolution from preneoplasia to lung adenocarcinoma. Repertoires were generated with immunoSEQ multiplex PCR, while TCRdb's copy carries only in-frame clones and drops some. The repertoire includes several thousand clones, roughly 85% of them detected once, and 2.1% sits in the top ten. Sequenced sample: FFPE invasive lung adenocarcinoma tissue. The receptors come from a person between 50 and 60 years old with lung adenocarcinoma.

V is TRBV5-1 and J is TRBJ2-2; maybe TRBD1 (5 bases). The CDR3 runs to 14 residues. Trimming stripped 0 bases from V and 6 bases from J, with 9 bases between. Germline loops: CDR1 SGHRS, CDR2 YFSETQ. The CDR3 reads CASSLVLGAGELFF. For the CDR3, the DNA is TGCGCCAGCAGCTTGGTCTTAGGGGCCGGGGAGCTGTTTTTT.

The chain combines TRBV5-8 with TRBJ2-4; TRBD1 aligns across 7 bases. The length of the CDR3 is 18 residues. CDR1 and CDR2 (germline): SGHTS, YDEGEE. V lost 5 bases, J lost 0 bases, and 14 bases stayed unmatched. The CDR3 bases are TGTGCCAGCAGTACACCCGGGACAGCTACTATAGCCAAAAACATTCAGTACTTC. Its protein product is CASSTPGTATIAKNIQYF.

The chain links TRBV6-4 to TRBJ2-2, with 8 bases that match TRBD1. V lost 3 bases to trimming and J lost 3 bases; unmatched junction nucleotides: 6. CDR1 is MRHNA and CDR2 is SNTAGT in the germline V gene. This CDR3 comprises 16 residues. CDR3 sequence (DNA): TGTGCCAGCAGTGAAGGGGGCAGGGGGCACACCGGGGAGCTGTTTTTT. The encoded protein is CASSEGGRGHTGELFF.

The chain uses TRBV6-1 and TRBJ2-2, with TRBD1 as a possible D gene (5 bases). Deletions cut 6 bases from V and 0 bases from J, with 8 bases between. The CDR3 is made up of 14 amino acids. Germline V lookup: CDR1 MNHNS, CDR2 SASEGT. The CDR3, as DNA: TGTGCCAGCAGGGAGACAGCGAACACCGGGGAGCTGTTTTTT. As protein: CASRETANTGELFF.

The V and J genes are TRBV13 and TRBJ2-6, with D possibly matching TRBD1 (8 bases). Germline lookup yields CDR1 PRHDT and CDR2 FYEKMQ (reference sequence). The CDR3 runs 18 residues. Trimming stripped 4 bases from V and 0 bases from J, with 16 bases between. Here the CDR3 reads CASSWEGQASSGANVLTF. Written as DNA, the CDR3 is TGTGCCAGCAGCTGGGAGGGACAGGCGAGCTCTGGGGCCAACGTCCTGACTTTC.

The chain combines TRBV4-1 with TRBJ1-1; D ambiguous. Germline V gene data show CDR1 as MGHRA and CDR2 as YSYEKL. Trimming pared 0 bases from V and 3 bases from J, leaving 8 bases between. The CDR3 is 14 residues long. CDR3 region: CASSQDLQDTEAFF. Here the CDR3 DNA reads TGCGCCAGCAGCCAAGACCTGCAGGACACTGAAGCTTTCTTT.

CDR3 bases: TGCGCCAGCAGCGATAAACAGGGCTACGAGCAGTACTTC. Translation gives CASSDKQGYEQYF. The chain uses TRBV5-1 and TRBJ2-7; D is possibly TRBD1 (6 bases). Trimming shortened V by 4 bases and J by 3 bases, and 11 bases separated the two germline ends. The CDR3 has 13 amino acids. Germline V gene data show CDR1 as SGHRS and CDR2 as YFSETQ.

The chain combines TRBV5-1 with TRBJ2-2, with D perhaps given as TRBD1 or TRBD2 (6 bases each). Trimming stripped 1 base from V and 5 bases from J, with 15 bases between. The CDR3 length is 16 residues. CDR1 is SGHRS, CDR2 YFSETQ, per germline. DNA for the CDR3: TGCGCCAGCAGCTTGTCGCCGGGGGCGTTAACCGGGGAGCTGTTTTTT. Translation gives CASSLSPGALTGELFF. Supplemented by reference TRBV5-1 and TRBJ2-2, the full variable domain reads KAGVTQTPRYLIKTRGQQVTLSCSPISGHRSVSWYQQTPGQGLQFLFEYFSETQRNKGNFPGRFSGRQFSNSRSEMNVSTLELGDSALYLCASSLSPGALTGELFFGEGSRLTVL.

The chain is built from TRBV6-6 and TRBJ1-1; the D is unclear. The V and J ends lost 4 bases and 1 base respectively, with 13 bases between them. Germline V gene sequence: CDR1 MNHNY, CDR2 SVGAGI (reference sequence). This CDR3 comprises 15 residues. CDR3 protein: CASSLGHSQNTEAFF. CDR3 DNA sequence: TGTGCCAGCAGTTTAGGGCATTCTCAGAACACTGAAGCTTTCTTT.

The CDR3 here is CSGETRGFREAFF. CDR3 nucleotides: TGCAGCGGAGAGACGAGGGGCTTTAGGGAAGCTTTCTTT. This chain connects TRBV29-1 to TRBJ1-1; possible D gene TRBD1, 5 bases. Trimming removed 7 bases from V and 8 bases from J, with 20 bases in between. The CDR3 loop spans 13 amino acids. Germline lookup yields CDR1 SQVTM and CDR2 ANQGSEA.

Worth noting for this clone: A read error may produce the germline difference seen at one junction end. The rearrangement joins TRBV7-6 to TRBJ2-7, with 7 bases identical to TRBD1. This CDR3 is built from 14 residues. Germline V gives CDR1 SGHVS, CDR2 FNYEAQ. This chain's CDR3 is CASSLSATGNEQYF. In nucleotides, the CDR3 is TGTGCCAGCAGCTTAAGCGCGACAGGGAACGAGCAGTATTTC.

The chain has TRBV9 and TRBJ1-6; possible D gene TRBD1, 5 bases. CDR1 is SGDLS and CDR2 is YYNGEE in the germline V gene. CDR3 length: 14 residues. Trimming removed 1 base from V and 6 bases from J, with 8 bases in between. The CDR3: CASSVKGRNSPLHF. In DNA form, the CDR3 reads TGTGCCAGCAGCGTAAAGGGGCGTAATTCACCCCTCCACTTT.

Written as DNA, the CDR3 is TGTGCCAGCAGTTACGGTCTTTCGAGGGACACTGAAGCTTTCTTT. It is translated as CASSYGLSRDTEAFF. The rearrangement uses TRBV6-5 and TRBJ1-1; D not resolved. Germline V gene sequence: CDR1 MNHEY, CDR2 SVGAGI. CDR3 size: 15 residues. The V gene lost 2 bases and the J gene lost 3 bases, with 13 bases spanning the gap.

The chain carries TRBV19 and TRBJ2-6; 7 positions agree with TRBD1. Germline-derived CDR1 and CDR2 are LNHDA and SQIVND (reference sequence). The CDR3 has 17 amino acids. Losses at the gene ends were 4 bases for V and 0 bases for J; bases not matched to a gene: 6. This CDR3 reads CASSRTGLGSGANVLTF. Here the CDR3 DNA reads TGTGCCAGTAGTAGGACAGGCTTGGGCTCTGGGGCCAACGTCCTGACTTTC. The full variable domain, rest sourced from reference TRBV19 and TRBJ2-6, is DGGITQSPKYLFRKEGQNVTLSCEQNLNHDAMYWYRQDPGQGLRLIYYSQIVNDFQKGDIAEGYSVSREKKESFPLTVTSAQKNPTAFYLCASSRTGLGSGANVLTFGAGSRLTVL.

The chain couples TRBV6-5 to TRBJ1-6; 7 bases match TRBD1. The V segment lost 3 bases and the J segment 5 bases; nucleotides outside the gene matches: 4. The CDR3 length is 15 residues. The germline V gene has CDR1 MNHEY and CDR2 SVGAGI. The CDR3 here is CASSYTTGNNSPLHF. CDR3 DNA sequence: TGTGCCAGCAGTTATACGACAGGGAATAATTCACCCCTCCACTTT.

The chain carries TRBV2 and TRBJ2-7; 8 bases match TRBD2. From germline, CDR1 is SNHLY and CDR2 FYNNEI. The CDR3 has 16 residues. J lost 4 bases, V lost 6 bases, and 14 bases had no gene match. CDR3 residues: CASSYTLAGGRYEQYF. The CDR3 DNA sequence: TGTGCCAGCAGCTACACGCTGGCGGGGGGCCGATACGAGCAGTACTTC. Looking up the rest from reference TRBV2 and TRBJ2-7 gives the full variable domain: EPEVTQTPSHQVTQMGQEVILRCVPISNHLYFYWYRQILGQKVEFLVSFYNNEISEKSEIFDDQFSVERPDGSNFTLKIRSTKLEDSAMYFCASSYTLAGGRYEQYFGPGTRLTVT.

The V gene is TRBV7-6, the J gene TRBJ2-3; D is ambiguous. Germline CDR1 SGHVS, CDR2 FNYEAQ. Trimming removed 5 bases at V and 2 bases at J, with 11 bases between. The CDR3 extends over 14 amino acids. CDR3 DNA sequence: TGTGCCAGCAGCCAACTCTCTTACACAGATACGCAGTATTTT. This translates into CASSQLSYTDTQYF.

The V and J genes are TRBV18 and TRBJ2-5; a weak D match, TRBD1 (6 bases). Germline CDR1 KGHSH, CDR2 LQKENI. With 6 bases removed from V and 5 bases from J, the gap between germline ends came to 16 bases. The CDR3 has 14 amino acids. CDR3 protein: CASSPTGTGETQYF. CDR3 nucleotide sequence: TGTGCCAGCTCCCCAACAGGGACCGGGGAGACCCAGTACTTC.

The chain combines TRBV28 with TRBJ2-3; the D gene is possibly TRBD2 (6 bases). There are 16 residues in the CDR3. The V gene's germline CDR1 is MDHEN and CDR2 SYDVKM. The V and J ends lost 4 bases and 0 bases respectively, with 14 bases between them. In nucleotides, the CDR3 is TGTGCCAGCAGTTCCCCCCCGGGACTGAGCACAGATACGCAGTATTTT. Residues: CASSSPPGLSTDTQYF.

This chain joins TRBV29-1 and TRBJ1-4; the D is unclear. The CDR3 extends over 13 amino acids. Trimming took 4 bases from V and 0 from J, leaving 6 bases between them. Germline CDR1 is SQVTM and CDR2 is ANQGSEA. The CDR3 sequence is CSVAEATNEKLFF. The CDR3 nucleotides read TGCAGCGTTGCGGAGGCAACTAATGAAAAACTGTTTTTT.

The chain combines TRBV5-5 with TRBJ2-7; 7 bases are shared with TRBD1. The CDR3 covers 15 residues. CDR1 and CDR2 from the germline V gene are SGHKS and YYEKEE (reference sequence). After removal of 1 base from V and 5 bases from J, the junction contained 9 bases not matched to a gene. The CDR3: CASSLWTGATNEQYF. In DNA form, the CDR3 reads TGTGCCAGCAGCTTGTGGACAGGTGCCACCAACGAGCAGTACTTC. The full variable domain, with the rest looked up from reference TRBV5-5 and TRBJ2-7, is DAGVTQSPTHLIKTRGQQVTLRCSPISGHKSVSWYQQVLGQGPQFIFQYYEKEERGRGNFPDRFSARQFPNYSSELNVNALLLGDSALYLCASSLWTGATNEQYFGPGTRLTVT.

This clone was seen only a few times. The chain couples TRBV12-5 to TRBJ2-3; D gene uncertain. Germline-derived CDR1 and CDR2 are LGHNT and FRNRAP. V was cut by 0 bases and J by 4 bases, with 5 bases left in between. The CDR3 extends over 13 amino acids. The CDR3 bases are TGTGCTAGTGGTTTGGTTAACGCAGATACGCAGTATTTT. It yields the protein CASGLVNADTQYF.

The J gene is TRBJ2-5, the V gene TRBV11-1, with TRBD1 matching over 9 bases. CDR3 length: 16 amino acids. The junction had 13 bases not matched to a gene; V was cut back by 5 bases and J by 6 bases. Looked up from germline, CDR1 is SGHAT and CDR2 is FQDESV (reference sequence). The CDR3 DNA reads as TGTGCCAGCAGCCCCCACGCGGGACAGGGCCTGAAGACCCAGTACTTC. Its translation is CASSPHAGQGLKTQYF.

The chain joins TRBV19 to TRBJ2-6; D is undetermined. Trimming removed 5 bases from V and 5 bases from J, with 22 bases in between. Germline lookup yields CDR1 LNHDA and CDR2 SQIVND (reference sequence). There are 18 residues in the CDR3. CDR3 loop: CASSLRVTNHSRANVLTF. The CDR3 DNA follows: TGTGCCAGTAGTCTCCGGGTGACAAATCACAGTCGGGCCAACGTCCTGACTTTC.

The CDR3 region has the DNA TGTGCCAGCAGAAAGACAGGGGAATACAATGAGCAGTTCTTC. This translates into CASRKTGEYNEQFF. The chain carries TRBV6-1 and TRBJ2-1, with 8 bases aligning to TRBD1. The trim removed 6 bases at V and 4 bases at J, leaving 5 bases unmatched. Germline CDR1 is MNHNS and CDR2 is SASEGT. There are 14 residues in the CDR3.

V gene TRBV5-1 combines with J gene TRBJ2-3; 12 bases match TRBD2. The CDR3 contains 17 residues. V was clipped by 3 bases and J by 0 bases; unmatched bases: 5. Germline values: CDR1 SGHRS, CDR2 YFSETQ. The CDR3, as DNA: TGCGCCAGCAGCTCTGGACTAGCGGGGTTAAGCACAGATACGCAGTATTTT. It is translated as CASSSGLAGLSTDTQYF.